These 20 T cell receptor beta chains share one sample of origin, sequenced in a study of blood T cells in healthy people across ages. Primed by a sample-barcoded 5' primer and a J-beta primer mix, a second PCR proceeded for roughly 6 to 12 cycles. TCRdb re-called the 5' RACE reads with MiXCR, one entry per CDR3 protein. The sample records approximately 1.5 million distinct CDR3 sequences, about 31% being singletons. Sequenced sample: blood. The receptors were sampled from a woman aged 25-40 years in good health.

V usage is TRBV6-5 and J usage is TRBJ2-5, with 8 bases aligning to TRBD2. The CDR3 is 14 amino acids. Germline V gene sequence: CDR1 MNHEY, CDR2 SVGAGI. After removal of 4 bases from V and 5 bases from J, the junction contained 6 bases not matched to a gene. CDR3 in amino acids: CASSSGGVSETQYF. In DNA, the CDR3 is TGTGCCAGCAGTTCGGGGGGGGTATCGGAGACCCAGTACTTC.

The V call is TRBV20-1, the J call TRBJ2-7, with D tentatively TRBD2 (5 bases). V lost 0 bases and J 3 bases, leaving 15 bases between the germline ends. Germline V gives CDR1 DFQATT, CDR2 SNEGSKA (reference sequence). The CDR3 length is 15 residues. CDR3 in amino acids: CSARDPEGINYEQYF. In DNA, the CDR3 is TGCAGTGCTAGAGATCCAGAGGGTATTAACTACGAGCAGTACTTC.

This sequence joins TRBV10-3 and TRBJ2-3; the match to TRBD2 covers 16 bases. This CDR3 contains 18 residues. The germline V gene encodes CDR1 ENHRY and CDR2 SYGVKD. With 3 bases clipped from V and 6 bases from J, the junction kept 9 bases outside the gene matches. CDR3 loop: CAISDPGLAGGPGDTQYF. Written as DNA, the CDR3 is TGTGCCATCAGTGACCCGGGACTAGCGGGAGGGCCTGGTGATACGCAGTATTTT.

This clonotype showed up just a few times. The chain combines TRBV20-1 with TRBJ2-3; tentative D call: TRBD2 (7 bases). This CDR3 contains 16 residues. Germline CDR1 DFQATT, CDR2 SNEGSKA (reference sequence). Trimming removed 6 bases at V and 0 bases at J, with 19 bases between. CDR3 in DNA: TGCAGTGCGGCGGGGGTGGCAGGGGTTAGCACAGATACGCAGTATTTT. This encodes CSAAGVAGVSTDTQYF.

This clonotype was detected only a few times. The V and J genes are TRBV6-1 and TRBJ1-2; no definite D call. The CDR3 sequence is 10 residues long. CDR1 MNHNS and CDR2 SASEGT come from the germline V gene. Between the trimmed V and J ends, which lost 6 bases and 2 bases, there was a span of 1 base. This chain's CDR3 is CASRNYGYTF. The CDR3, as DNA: TGTGCCAGCAGGAACTATGGCTACACCTTC.

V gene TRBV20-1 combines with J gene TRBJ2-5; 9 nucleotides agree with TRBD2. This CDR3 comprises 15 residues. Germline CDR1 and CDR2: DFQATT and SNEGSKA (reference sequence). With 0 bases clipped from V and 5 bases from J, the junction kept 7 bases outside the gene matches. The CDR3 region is CSAREPTSGGETQYF. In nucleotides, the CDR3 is TGCAGTGCTAGAGAACCGACTAGCGGAGGGGAGACCCAGTACTTC.

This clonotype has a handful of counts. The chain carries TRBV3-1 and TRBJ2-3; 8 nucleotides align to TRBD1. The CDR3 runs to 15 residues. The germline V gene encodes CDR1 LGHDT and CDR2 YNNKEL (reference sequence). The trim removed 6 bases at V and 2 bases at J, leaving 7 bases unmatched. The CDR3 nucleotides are TGTGCCAGCAGACTGGACAGGGTAAACACAGATACGCAGTATTTT. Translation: CASRLDRVNTDTQYF.

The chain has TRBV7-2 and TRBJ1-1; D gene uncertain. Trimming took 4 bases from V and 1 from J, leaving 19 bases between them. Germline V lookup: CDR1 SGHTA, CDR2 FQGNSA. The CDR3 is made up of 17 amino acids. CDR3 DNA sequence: TGTGCCAGCAGCTGGGGATTTCCGACAAAGACGAACACTGAAGCTTTCTTT. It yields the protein CASSWGFPTKTNTEAFF.

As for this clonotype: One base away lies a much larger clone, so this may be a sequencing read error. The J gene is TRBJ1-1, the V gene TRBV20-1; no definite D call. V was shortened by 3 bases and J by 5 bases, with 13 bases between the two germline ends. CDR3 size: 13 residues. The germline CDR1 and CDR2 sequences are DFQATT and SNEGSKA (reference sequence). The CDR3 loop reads CSARVLSGTEAFF. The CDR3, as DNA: TGCAGTGCTAGGGTCTTGTCGGGGACTGAAGCTTTCTTT.

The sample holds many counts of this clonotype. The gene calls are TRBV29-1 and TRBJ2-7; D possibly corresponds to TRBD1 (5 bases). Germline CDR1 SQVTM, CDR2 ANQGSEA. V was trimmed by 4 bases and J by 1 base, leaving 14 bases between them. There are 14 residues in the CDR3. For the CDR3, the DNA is TGCAGCGTTGCTTCAGGGTTAGGGTCCTACGAGCAGTACTTC. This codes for CSVASGLGSYEQYF.

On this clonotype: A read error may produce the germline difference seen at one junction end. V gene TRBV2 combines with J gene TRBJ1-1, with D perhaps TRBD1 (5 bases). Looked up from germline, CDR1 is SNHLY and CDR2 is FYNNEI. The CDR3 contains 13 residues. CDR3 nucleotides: TGTGCCGGCAGTGGCCCAGGGTCGGTTGAAGCTTTCTTT. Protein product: CAGSGPGSVEAFF.

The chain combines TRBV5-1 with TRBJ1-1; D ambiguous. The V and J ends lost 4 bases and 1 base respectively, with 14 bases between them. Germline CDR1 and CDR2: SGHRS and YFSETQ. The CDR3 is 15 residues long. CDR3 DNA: TGCGCCAGCAGCCGGTCCGATAATTCGAACACTGAAGCTTTCTTT. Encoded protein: CASSRSDNSNTEAFF.

The CDR3 region is CASSIPAGQGGSYEQYF. CDR3 coding DNA: TGTGCCAGCAGCATTCCAGCGGGACAGGGGGGTTCCTACGAGCAGTACTTC. This chain joins TRBV12-3 or TRBV12-4 and TRBJ2-4; 11 positions agree with TRBD1. The J call is in doubt because the DNA end fits TRBJ2-7 better. CDR3 length equals 17 residues.

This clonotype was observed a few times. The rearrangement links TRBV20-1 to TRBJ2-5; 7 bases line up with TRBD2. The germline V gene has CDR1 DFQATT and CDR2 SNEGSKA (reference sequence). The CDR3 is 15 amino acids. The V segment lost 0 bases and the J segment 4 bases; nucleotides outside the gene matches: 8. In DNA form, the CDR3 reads TGCAGTGCTAGAGATCGGGGCGGGAGCTCAGAGACCCAGTACTTC. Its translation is CSARDRGGSSETQYF.

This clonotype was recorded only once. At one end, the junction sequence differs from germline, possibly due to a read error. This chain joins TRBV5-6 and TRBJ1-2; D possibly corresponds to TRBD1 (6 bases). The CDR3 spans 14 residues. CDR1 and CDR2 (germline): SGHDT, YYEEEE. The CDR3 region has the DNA TGTGCCAGCCATCACACAGGGTCTAACTATGACTACACCTTC. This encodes CASHHTGSNYDYTF.

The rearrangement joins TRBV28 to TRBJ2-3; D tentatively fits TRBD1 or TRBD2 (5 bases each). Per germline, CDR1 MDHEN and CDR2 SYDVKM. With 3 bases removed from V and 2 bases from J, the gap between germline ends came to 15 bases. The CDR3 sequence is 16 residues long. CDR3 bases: TGTGCCAGCAGTTTCGGGGCGAAGCAAATCACAGATACGCAGTATTTT. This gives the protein CASSFGAKQITDTQYF.

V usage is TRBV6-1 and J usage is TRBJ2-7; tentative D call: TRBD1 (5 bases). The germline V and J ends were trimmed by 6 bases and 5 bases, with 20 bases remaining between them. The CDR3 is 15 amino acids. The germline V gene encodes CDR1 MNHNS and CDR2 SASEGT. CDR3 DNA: TGTGCCAGCAGCGACCGGCAGGGCAATATAGACGAGCAGTACTTC. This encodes CASSDRQGNIDEQYF.

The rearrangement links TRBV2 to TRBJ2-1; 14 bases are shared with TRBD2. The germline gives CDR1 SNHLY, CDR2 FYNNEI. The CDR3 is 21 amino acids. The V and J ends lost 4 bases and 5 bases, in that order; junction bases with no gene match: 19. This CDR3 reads CASSVYDRPRLAGGPNNEQFF. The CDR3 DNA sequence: TGTGCCAGCAGTGTCTATGACAGACCAAGACTAGCGGGGGGGCCTAACAATGAGCAGTTCTTC. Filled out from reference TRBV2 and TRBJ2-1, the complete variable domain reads EPEVTQTPSHQVTQMGQEVILRCVPISNHLYFYWYRQILGQKVEFLVSFYNNEISEKSEIFDDQFSVERPDGSNFTLKIRSTKLEDSAMYFCASSVYDRPRLAGGPNNEQFFGPGTRLTVL.

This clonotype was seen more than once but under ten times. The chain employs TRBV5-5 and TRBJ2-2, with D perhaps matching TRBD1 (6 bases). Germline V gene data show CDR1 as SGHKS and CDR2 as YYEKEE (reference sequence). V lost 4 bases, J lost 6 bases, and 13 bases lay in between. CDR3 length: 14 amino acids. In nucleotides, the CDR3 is TGTGCCAGCAGCAAATTACAGGGACCCGGGGAGCTGTTTTTT. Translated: CASSKLQGPGELFF.

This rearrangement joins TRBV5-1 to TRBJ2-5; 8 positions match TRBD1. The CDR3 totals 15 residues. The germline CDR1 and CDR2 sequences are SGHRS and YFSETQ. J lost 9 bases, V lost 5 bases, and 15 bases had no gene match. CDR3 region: CASSSGQATGLAQYF. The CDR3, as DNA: TGCGCCAGCAGTTCGGGACAGGCCACGGGTTTGGCCCAGTACTTC.